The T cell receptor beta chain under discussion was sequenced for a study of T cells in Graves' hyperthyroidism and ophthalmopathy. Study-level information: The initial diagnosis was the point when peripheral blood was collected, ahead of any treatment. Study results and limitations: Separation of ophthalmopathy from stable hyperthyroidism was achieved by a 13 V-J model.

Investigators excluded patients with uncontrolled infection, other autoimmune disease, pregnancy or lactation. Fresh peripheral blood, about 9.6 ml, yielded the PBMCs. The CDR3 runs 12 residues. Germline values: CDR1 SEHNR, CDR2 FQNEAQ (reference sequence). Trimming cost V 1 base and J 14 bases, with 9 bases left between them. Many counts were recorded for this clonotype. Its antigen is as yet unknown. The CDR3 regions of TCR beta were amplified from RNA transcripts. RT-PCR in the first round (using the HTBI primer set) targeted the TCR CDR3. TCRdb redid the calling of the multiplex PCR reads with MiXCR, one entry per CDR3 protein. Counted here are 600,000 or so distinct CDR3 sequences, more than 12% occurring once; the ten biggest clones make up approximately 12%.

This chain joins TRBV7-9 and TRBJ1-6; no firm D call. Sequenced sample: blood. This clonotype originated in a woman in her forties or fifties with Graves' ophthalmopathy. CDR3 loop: CASSLVGMALHF. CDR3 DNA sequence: TGTGCCAGCAGCTTAGTGGGCATGGCCCTCCACTTT.